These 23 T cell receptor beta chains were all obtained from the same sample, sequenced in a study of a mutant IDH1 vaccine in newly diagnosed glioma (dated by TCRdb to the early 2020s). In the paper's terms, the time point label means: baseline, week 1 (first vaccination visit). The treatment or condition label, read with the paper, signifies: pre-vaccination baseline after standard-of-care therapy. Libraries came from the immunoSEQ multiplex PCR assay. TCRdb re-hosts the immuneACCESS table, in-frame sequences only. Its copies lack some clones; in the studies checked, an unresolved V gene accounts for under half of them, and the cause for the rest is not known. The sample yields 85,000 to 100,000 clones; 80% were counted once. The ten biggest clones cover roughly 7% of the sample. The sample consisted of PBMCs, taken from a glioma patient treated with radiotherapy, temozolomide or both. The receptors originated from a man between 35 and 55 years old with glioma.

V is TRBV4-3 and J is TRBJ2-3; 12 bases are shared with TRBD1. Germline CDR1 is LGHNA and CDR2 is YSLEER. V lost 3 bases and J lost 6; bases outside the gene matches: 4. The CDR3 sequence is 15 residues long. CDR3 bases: TGCGCCAGCAGCCAGGGACAGGGGGCCTCGGATACGCAGTATTTT. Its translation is CASSQGQGASDTQYF.

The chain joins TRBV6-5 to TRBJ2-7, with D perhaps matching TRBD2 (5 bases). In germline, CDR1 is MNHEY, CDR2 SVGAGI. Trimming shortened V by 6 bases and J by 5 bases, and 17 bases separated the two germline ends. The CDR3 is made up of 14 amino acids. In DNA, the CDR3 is TGTGCCAGCAGCCCACAACTGGACGGGAACGAGCAGTACTTC. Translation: CASSPQLDGNEQYF.

CDR3 loop: CASSSGPTLYEQYF. CDR3 DNA: TGTGCCAGCAGCTCGGGACCAACACTCTACGAGCAGTACTTC. The chain recombines TRBV5-4 with TRBJ2-7; D tentatively fits TRBD1 or TRBD2 (5 bases each). Germline lookup yields CDR1 SGHNT and CDR2 YYREEE (reference sequence). The CDR3 consists of 14 residues. The germline V and J ends were trimmed by 3 bases and 3 bases, with 13 bases remaining between them.

The chain's CDR3 is CASSLPWDGSVYGYTF. In nucleotides, the CDR3 is TGTGCCAGCTCACTTCCTTGGGACGGAAGCGTCTATGGCTACACCTTC. The chain links TRBV18 to TRBJ1-2; perhaps TRBD1 as D (5 bases). The CDR3 consists of 16 residues. The germline CDR1 and CDR2 sequences are KGHSH and LQKENI. Deletions cut 4 bases from V and 4 bases from J, with 19 bases between.

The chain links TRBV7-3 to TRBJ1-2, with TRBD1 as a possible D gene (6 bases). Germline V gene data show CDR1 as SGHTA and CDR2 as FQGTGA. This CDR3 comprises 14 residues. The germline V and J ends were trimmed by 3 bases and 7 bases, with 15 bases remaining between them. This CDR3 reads CASSFGFGGTGYTF. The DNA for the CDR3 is TGTGCCAGCAGCTTTGGTTTTGGGGGCACTGGCTACACCTTC.

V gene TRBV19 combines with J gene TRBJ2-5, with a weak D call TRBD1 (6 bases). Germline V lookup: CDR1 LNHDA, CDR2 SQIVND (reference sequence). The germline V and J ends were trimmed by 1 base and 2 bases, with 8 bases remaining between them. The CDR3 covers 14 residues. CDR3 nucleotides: TGTGCCAGTAGTATAGGGCAGGGGCAAGAGACCCAGTACTTC. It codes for CASSIGQGQETQYF.

This chain's CDR3 is CASSGSFTDTQYF. For the CDR3, the DNA is TGTGCCAGCAGTGGATCCTTCACAGATACGCAGTATTTT. The rearrangement joins TRBV6-4 to TRBJ2-3; D unresolved. Deletions cut 4 bases from V and 2 bases from J, with 7 bases between. CDR1 MRHNA and CDR2 SNTAGT come from the germline V gene. The CDR3 extends over 13 amino acids.

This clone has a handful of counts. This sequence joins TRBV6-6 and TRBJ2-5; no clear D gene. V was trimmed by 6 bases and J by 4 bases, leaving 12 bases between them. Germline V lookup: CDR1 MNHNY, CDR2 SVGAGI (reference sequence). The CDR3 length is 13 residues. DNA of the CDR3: TGTGCCAGCAGAGCGACGTCGATAGAGACCCAGTACTTC. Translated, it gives CASRATSIETQYF.

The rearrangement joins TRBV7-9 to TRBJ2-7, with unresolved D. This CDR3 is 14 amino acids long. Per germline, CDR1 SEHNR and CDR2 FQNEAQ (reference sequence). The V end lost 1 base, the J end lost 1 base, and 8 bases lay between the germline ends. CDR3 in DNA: TGTGCCAGCAGCTTAGAAGGAAAGTCCTACGAGCAGTACTTC. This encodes CASSLEGKSYEQYF. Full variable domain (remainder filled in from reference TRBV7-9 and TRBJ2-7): DTGVSQNPRHKITKRGQNVTFRCDPISEHNRLYWYRQTLGQGPEFLTYFQNEAQLEKSRLLSDRFSAERPKGSFSTLEIQRTEQGDSAMYLCASSLEGKSYEQYFGPGTRLTVT.

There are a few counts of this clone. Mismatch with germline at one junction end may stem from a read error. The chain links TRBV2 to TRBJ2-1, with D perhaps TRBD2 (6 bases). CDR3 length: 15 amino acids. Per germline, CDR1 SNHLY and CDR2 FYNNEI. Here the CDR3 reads CASSPWGDSFNEQFF. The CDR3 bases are TGTGCCAGCAGTCCCTGGGGGGACTCCTTCAATGAGCAGTTCTTC.

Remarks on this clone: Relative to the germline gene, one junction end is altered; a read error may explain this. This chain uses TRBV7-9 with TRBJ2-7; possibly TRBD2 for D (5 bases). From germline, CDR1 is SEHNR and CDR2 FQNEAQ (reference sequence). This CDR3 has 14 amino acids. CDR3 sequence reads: CASNLFPPGDEQYF. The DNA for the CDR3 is TGTGCCAGCAACTTATTCCCCCCCGGGGACGAGCAGTACTTC.

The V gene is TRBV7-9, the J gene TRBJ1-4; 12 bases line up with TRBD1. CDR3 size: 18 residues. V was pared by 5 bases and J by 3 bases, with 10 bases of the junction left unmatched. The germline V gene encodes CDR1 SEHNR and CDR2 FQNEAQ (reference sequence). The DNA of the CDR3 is TGTGCCAGCAGCACCTTGCCGGGACAGGGGGCGTCTAATGAAAAACTGTTTTTT. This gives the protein CASSTLPGQGASNEKLFF.

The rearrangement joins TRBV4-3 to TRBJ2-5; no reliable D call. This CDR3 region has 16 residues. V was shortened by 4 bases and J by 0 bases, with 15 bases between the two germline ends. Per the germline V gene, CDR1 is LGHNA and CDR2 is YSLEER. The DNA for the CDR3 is TGCGCCAGCAGCCCCGCGGACGGACGGTACCAAGAGACCCAGTACTTC. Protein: CASSPADGRYQETQYF.

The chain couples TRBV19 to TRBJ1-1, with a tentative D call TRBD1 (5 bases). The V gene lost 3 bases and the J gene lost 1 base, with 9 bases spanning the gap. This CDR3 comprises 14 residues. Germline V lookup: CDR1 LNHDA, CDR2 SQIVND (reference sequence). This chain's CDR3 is CASSIGGPNTEAFF. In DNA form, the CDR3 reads TGTGCCAGTAGTATCGGGGGTCCGAACACTGAAGCTTTCTTT.

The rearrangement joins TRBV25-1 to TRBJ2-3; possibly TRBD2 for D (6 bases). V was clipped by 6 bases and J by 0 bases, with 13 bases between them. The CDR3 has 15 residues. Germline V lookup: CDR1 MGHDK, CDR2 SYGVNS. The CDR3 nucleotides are TGTGCCAGCAGGAACGGGGGTCCTAGCACAGATACGCAGTATTTT. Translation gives CASRNGGPSTDTQYF.

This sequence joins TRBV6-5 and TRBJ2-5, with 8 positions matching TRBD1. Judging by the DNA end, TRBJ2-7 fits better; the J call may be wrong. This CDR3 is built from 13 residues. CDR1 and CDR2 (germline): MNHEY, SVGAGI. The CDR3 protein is CASRPTGGYEQYF. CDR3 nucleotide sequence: TGTGCCAGCAGGCCTACAGGGGGCTACGAGCAGTACTTC.

The CDR3 DNA reads as TGCGCCAGCAGCCGACTAGCGGGAGGCGACAATGAGCAGTTCTTC. Amino acids: CASSRLAGGDNEQFF. The chain recombines TRBV4-3 with TRBJ2-1, with TRBD2 identical over 13 bases. The CDR3 is 15 amino acids. Trimming cost V 4 bases and J 5 bases; bases outside gene matches: 2. CDR1 is LGHNA, CDR2 YSLEER, per germline.

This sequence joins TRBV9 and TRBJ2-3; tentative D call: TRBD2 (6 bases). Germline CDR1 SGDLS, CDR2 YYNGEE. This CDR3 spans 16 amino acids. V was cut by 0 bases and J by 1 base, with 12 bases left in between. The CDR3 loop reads CASSVERGLGTDTQYF. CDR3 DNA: TGTGCCAGCAGCGTAGAAAGGGGACTGGGCACAGATACGCAGTATTTT. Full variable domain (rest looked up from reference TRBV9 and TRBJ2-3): DSGVTQTPKHLITATGQRVTLRCSPRSGDLSVYWYQQSLDQGLQFLIQYYNGEERAKGNILERFSAQQFPDLHSELNLSSLELGDSALYFCASSVERGLGTDTQYFGPGTRLTVL.

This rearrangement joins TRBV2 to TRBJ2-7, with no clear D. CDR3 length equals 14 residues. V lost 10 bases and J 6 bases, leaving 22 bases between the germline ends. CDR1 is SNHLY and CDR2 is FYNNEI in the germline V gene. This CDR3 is CATISPDPYFEQYF. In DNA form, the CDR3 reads TGTGCCACAATATCACCAGACCCCTACTTCGAGCAGTACTTC.

CDR3 in DNA: TGTGCCAGTAGTTGGGGTAAAGGTTACTATGGCTACACCTTC. Protein: CASSWGKGYYGYTF. V and J are TRBV19 and TRBJ1-2, with D hard to call. The CDR3 sequence is 14 residues long. Trimming cost V 5 bases and J 3 bases, with 13 bases left between them. Germline CDR1 and CDR2: LNHDA and SQIVND (reference sequence).

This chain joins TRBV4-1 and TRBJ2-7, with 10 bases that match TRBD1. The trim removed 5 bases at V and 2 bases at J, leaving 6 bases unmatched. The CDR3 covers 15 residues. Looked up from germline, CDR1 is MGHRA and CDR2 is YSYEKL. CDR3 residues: CASSTRDRGTYEQYF. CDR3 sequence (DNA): TGCGCCAGCAGCACCCGGGACAGGGGTACCTACGAGCAGTACTTC.

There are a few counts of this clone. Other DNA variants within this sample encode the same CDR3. For the CDR3, the DNA is TGCGCCAGCAGCCAAGGGGGGCAGGGGTATAGCAATCAGCCCCAGCATTTT. Its protein is CASSQGGQGYSNQPQHF. The chain joins TRBV4-1 to TRBJ1-5, with a tentative D call TRBD1 (6 bases). Germline V gene lookup returns CDR1 MGHRA and CDR2 YSYEKL. The CDR3 sequence is 17 residues long. The V end was cut by 1 base, the J end by 0 bases, with 13 bases between.

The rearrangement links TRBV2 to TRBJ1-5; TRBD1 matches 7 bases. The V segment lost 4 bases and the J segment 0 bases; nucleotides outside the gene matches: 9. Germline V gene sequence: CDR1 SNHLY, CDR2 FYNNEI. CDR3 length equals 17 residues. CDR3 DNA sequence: TGTGCCAGCAGTGCTAGGGCAGGGGGGTCTAGCAATCAGCCCCAGCATTTT. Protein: CASSARAGGSSNQPQHF.